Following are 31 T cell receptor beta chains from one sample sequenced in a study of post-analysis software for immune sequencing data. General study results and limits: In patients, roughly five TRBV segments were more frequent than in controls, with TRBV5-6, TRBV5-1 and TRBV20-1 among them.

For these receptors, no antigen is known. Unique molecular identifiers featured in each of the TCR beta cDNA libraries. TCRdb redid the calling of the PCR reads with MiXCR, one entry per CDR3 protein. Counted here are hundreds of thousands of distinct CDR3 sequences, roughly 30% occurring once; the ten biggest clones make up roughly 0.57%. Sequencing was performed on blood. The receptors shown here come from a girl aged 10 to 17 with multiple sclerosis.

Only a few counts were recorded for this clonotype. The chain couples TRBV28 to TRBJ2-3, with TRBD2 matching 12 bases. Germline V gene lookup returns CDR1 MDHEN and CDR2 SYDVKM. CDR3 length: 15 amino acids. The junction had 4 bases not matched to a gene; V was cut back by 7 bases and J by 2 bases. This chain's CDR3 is CASITSGGTTDTQYF. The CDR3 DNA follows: TGTGCCAGCATAACTAGCGGGGGGACCACAGATACGCAGTATTTT.

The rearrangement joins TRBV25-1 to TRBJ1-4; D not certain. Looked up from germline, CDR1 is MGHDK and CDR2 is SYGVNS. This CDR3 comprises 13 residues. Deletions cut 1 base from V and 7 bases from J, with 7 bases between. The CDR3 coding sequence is TGTGCCAGCAGTGAATGGGGTGGTGAAAAACTGTTTTTT. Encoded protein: CASSEWGGEKLFF.

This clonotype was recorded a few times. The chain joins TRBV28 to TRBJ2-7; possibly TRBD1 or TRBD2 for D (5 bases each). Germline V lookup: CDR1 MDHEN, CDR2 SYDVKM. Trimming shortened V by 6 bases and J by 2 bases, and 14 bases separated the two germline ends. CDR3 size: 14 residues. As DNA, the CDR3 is TGTGCCAGCAGACCGCCGGGACCGACCTACGAGCAGTACTTC. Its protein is CASRPPGPTYEQYF. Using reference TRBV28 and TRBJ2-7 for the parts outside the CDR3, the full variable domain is DVKVTQSSRYLVKRTGEKVFLECVQDMDHENMFWYRQDPGLGLRLIYFSYDVKMKEKGDIPEGYSVSREKKERFSLILESASTNQTSMYLCASRPPGPTYEQYFGPGTRLTVT.

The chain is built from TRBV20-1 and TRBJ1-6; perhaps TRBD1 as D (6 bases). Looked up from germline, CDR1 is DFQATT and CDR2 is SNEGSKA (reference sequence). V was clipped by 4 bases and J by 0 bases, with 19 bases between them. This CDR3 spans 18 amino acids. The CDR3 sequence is CSAMSTGTISSYNSPLHF. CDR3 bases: TGCAGTGCTATGAGCACTGGGACAATAAGCTCCTATAATTCACCCCTCCACTTT.

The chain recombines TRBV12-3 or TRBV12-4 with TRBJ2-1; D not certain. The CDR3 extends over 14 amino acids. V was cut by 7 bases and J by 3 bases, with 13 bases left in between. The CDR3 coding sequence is TGTGCCAGCACCAAATTTGCCGGCTACAATGAGCAGTTCTTC. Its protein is CASTKFAGYNEQFF.

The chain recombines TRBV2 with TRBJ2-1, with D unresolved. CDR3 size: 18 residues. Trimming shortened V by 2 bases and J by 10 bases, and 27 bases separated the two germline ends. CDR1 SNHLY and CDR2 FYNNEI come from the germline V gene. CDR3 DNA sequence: TGTGCCAGCAGTGAAATTGGGCAATTAGGCCTACTACAAGGCGAGCAGTTCTTC. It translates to CASSEIGQLGLLQGEQFF.

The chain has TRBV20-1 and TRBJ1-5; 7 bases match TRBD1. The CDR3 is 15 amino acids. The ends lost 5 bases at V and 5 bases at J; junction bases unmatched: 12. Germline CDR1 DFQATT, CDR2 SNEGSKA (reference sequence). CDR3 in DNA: TGCAGTGCTGGTCTGCCGGGACAGCGACATCAGCCCCAGCATTTT. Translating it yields CSAGLPGQRHQPQHF.

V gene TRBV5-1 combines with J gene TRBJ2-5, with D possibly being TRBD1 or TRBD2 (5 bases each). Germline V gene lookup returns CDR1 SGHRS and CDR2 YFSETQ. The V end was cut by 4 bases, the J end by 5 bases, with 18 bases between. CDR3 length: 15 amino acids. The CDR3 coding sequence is TGCGCCAGCAGCGGGTGGGGCAGGGAGTCGGAGACCCAGTACTTC. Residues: CASSGWGRESETQYF. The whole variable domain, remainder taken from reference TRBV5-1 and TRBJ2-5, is KAGVTQTPRYLIKTRGQQVTLSCSPISGHRSVSWYQQTPGQGLQFLFEYFSETQRNKGNFPGRFSGRQFSNSRSEMNVSTLELGDSALYLCASSGWGRESETQYFGPGTRLLVL.

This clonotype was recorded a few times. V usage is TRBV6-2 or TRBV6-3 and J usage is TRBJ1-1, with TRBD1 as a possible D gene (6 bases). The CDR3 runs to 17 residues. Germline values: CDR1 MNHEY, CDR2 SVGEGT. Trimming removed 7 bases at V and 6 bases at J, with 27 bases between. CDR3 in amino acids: CASNLGQRKIQVAEAFF. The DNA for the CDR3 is TGTGCCAGCAACCTAGGACAGAGGAAAATACAGGTCGCTGAAGCTTTCTTT.

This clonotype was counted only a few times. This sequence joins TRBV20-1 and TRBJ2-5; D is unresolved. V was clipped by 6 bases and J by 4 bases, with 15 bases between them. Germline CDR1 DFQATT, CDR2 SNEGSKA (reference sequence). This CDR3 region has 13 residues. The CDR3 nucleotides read TGCAGTGCAATCCGGACCGTGGGAGAGACCCAGTACTTC. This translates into CSAIRTVGETQYF.

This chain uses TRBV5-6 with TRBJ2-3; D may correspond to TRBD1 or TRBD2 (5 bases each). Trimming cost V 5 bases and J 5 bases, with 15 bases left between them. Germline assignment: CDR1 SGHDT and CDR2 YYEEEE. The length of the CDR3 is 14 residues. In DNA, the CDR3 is TGTGCCAGCAGTTGGGACCGAATCGGAGATACGCAGTATTTT. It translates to CASSWDRIGDTQYF.

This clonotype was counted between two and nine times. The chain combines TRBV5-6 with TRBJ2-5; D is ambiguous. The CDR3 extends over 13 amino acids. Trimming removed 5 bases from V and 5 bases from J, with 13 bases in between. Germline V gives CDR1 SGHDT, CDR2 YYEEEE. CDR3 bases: TGTGCCAGCAGGTTAGGAGTCGTCGAGACCCAGTACTTC. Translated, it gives CASRLGVVETQYF.

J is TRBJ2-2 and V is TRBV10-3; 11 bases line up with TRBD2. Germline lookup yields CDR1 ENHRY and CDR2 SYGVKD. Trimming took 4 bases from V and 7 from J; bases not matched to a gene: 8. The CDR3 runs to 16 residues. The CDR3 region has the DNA TGTGCCATCAGTGCGAATAGCGGGAGGGACTACGGGGAGCTGTTTTTT. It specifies CAISANSGRDYGELFF.

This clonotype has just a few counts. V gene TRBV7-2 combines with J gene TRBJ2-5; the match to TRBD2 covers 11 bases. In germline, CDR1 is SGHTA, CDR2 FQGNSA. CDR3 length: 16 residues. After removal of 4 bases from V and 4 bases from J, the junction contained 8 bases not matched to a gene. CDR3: CASSSISSGGRETQYF. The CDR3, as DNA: TGTGCCAGCAGCTCGATTTCTAGCGGGGGGCGAGAGACCCAGTACTTC.

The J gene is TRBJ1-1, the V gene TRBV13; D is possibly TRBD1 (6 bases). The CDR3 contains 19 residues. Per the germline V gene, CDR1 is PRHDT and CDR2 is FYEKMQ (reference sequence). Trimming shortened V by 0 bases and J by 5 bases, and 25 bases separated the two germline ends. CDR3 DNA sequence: TGTGCCAGCAGCTTAGGCCTAGGGGGGCCTATGTCCTCTAGGACTGAAGCTTTCTTT. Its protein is CASSLGLGGPMSSRTEAFF.

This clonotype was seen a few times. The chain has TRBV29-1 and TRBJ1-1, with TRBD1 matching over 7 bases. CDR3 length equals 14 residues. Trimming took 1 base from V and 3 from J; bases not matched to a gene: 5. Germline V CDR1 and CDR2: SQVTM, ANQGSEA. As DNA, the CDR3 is TGCAGCGTTGAAGGAACAGGGGAGGACACTGAAGCTTTCTTT. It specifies CSVEGTGEDTEAFF.

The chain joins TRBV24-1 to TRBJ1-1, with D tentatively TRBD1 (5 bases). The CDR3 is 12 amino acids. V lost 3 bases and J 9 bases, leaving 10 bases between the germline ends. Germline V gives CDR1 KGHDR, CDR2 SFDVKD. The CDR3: CATSDTGYKAFF. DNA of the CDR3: TGTGCCACCAGTGATACAGGTTACAAAGCTTTCTTT.

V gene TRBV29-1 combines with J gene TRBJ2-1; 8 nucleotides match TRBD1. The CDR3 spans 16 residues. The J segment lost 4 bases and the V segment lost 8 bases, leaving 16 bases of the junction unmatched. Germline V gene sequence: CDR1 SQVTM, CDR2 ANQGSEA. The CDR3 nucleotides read TGCAGCTCAGGACAGGGACTGACGGGGCAATACAATGAGCAGTTCTTC. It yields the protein CSSGQGLTGQYNEQFF.

CDR3 sequence: CASSLRDSRNGYTF. For the CDR3, the DNA is TGTGCCAGTAGTCTCCGGGACAGTAGAAATGGCTACACCTTC. This chain connects TRBV19 to TRBJ1-2, with 7 bases identical to TRBD1. The CDR3 has 14 amino acids. The trim removed 5 bases at V and 6 bases at J, leaving 9 bases unmatched. The germline CDR1 and CDR2 sequences are LNHDA and SQIVND (reference sequence).

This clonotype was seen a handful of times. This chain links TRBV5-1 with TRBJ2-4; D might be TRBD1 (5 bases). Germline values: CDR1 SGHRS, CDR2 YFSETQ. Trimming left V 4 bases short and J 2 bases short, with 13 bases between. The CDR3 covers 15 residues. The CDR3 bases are TGCGCCAGCAGCGAGACCACAGGACCCAAAAACATTCAGTACTTC. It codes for CASSETTGPKNIQYF.

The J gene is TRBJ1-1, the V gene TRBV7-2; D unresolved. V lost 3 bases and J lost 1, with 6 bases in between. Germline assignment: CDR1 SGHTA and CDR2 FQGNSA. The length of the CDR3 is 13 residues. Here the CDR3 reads CASSFKANTEAFF. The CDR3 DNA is TGTGCCAGCAGCTTCAAGGCGAACACTGAAGCTTTCTTT.

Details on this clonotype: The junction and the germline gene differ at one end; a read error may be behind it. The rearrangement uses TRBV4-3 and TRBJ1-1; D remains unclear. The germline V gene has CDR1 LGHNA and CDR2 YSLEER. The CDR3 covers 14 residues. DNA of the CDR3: TGCACCAGCAGCCAAGATGTGCGAAACACTGAAGCTTTCTTT. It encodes CTSSQDVRNTEAFF.

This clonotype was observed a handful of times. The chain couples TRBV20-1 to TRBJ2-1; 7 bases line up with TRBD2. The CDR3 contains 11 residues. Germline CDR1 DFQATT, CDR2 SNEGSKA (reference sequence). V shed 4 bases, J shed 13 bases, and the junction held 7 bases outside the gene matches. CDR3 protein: CSAIRGETQFF. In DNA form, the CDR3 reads TGCAGTGCTATACGGGGGGAGACCCAGTTCTTC.

CDR3 region: CSASGGPGQGSNEQYF. The CDR3, as DNA: TGCAGCGCTAGCGGGGGCCCGGGACAGGGTAGCAATGAACAGTACTTC. The J gene is TRBJ2-7, the V gene TRBV29-1, with a tentative D call TRBD2 (10 bases). The CDR3 has 16 amino acids. V gave up 7 bases and J gave up 10 bases, with 32 bases separating them. Germline V gene data show CDR1 as SQVTM and CDR2 as ANQGSEA.

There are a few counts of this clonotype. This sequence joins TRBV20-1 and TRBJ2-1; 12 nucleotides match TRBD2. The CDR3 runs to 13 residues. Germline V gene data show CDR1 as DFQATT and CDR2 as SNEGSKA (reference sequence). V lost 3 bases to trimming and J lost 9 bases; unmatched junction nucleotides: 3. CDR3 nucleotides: TGCAGTGCTAGGTCACTAGCGGGAGGTGAGCAGTTCTTC. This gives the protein CSARSLAGGEQFF.

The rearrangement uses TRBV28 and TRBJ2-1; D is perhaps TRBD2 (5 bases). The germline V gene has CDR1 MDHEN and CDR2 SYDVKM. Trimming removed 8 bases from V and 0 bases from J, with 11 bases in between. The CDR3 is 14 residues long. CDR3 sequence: CASLERSSYNEQFF. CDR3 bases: TGTGCCAGCTTAGAGCGGAGCTCCTACAATGAGCAGTTCTTC.

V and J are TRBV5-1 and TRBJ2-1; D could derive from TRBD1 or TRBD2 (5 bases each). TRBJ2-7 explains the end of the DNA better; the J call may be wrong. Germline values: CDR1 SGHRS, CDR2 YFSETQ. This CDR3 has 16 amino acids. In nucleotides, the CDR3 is TGCGCCAGCAGCTTGCGGGGCCTAGGTCAACTTTGCGAGCAGTACTTC. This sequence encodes CASSLRGLGQLCEQYF.

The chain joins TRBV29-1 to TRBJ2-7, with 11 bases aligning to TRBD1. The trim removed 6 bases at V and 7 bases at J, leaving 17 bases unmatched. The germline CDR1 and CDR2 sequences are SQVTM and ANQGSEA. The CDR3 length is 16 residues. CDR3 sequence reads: CSVERGTGGESREQYF. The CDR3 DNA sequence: TGCAGCGTCGAGAGAGGGACAGGGGGTGAGTCGAGGGAGCAGTACTTC.

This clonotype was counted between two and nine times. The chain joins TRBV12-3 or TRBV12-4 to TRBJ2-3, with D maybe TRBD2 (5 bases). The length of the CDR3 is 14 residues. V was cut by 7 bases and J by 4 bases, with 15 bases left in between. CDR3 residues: CASTAGLNADTQYF. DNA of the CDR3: TGTGCCAGCACCGCCGGACTGAATGCAGATACGCAGTATTTT.

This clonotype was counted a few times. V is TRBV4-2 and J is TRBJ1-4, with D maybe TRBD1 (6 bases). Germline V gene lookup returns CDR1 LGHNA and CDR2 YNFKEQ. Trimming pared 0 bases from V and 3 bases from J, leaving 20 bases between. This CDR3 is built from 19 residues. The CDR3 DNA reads TGTGCCAGCAGCCAAGAACTAATAGCGGGGGCGCCTTCTAATGAAAAACTGTTTTTT. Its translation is CASSQELIAGAPSNEKLFF.

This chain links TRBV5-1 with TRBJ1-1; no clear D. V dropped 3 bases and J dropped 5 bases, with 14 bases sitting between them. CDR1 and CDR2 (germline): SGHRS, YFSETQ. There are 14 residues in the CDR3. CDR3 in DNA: TGCGCCAGCAGCTCCCTGGGCGGGCCGACTGAAGCTTTCTTT. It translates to CASSSLGGPTEAFF.